Detailed here is one T cell receptor beta chain. Its specificity is not known. This specimen belongs to a study of identical twins. Template switching added a universal primer site, and cDNA bore unique molecular identifiers. TCRdb ran MiXCR on the 5' RACE reads and lists one entry per CDR3 protein. The sample holds around 1.7 million distinct CDR3 sequences, 32% seen once. The CDR3 consists of 14 residues. V was shortened by 6 bases and J by 1 base, with 12 bases between the two germline ends. Per germline, CDR1 MNHEY and CDR2 SVGAGI. The study's findings and limits: Within monozygotic twins, out-of-frame TCR alpha sharing was underestimated by the models. Insertions were reduced in abundant cord blood beta clonotypes but not in memory repertoires.

The chain carries TRBV6-5 and TRBJ2-5; D perhaps matches TRBD2 (6 bases). This clonotype was obtained from a newborn girl in good health. What was sequenced was cord blood. CDR3 region: CASSRPGLQETQYF. In DNA, the CDR3 is TGTGCCAGCAGCCGACCGGGACTCCAAGAGACCCAGTACTTC.